These 15 T cell receptor beta chains share one sample of origin, sequenced in a study of OX40 agonist ivuxolimab in advanced cancers. The method was immunoSEQ multiplex PCR; TCRdb's version includes in-frame clones alone and lacks a portion of them. Seen here are 100,000 or so clones, around 91% observed once, and the top ten hold approximately 0.81%. Sequences were derived from CD4+ or CD8+ T cells sorted from blood, sampled in a trial of the OX40 agonist ivuxolimab. The receptors were gathered from an adult with an advanced solid tumor such as melanoma, head and neck, liver or kidney cancer.

To note about this clone: The sample contains more than one DNA sequence encoding this CDR3. The genes are TRBV5-1 and TRBJ1-1; D remains ambiguous. Trimming took 1 base from V and 1 from J, leaving 8 bases between them. The CDR3 totals 14 residues. CDR1 is SGHRS and CDR2 is YFSETQ in the germline V gene. Here the CDR3 DNA reads TGCGCCAGCAGCTTGAGCCCAGGGAACACTGAAGCTTTCTTT. Its translation: CASSLSPGNTEAFF.

CDR3 nucleotides: TGTGCCAGCAGCAATCCGGGACAGCCCTATGGCTACACCTTC. Translated: CASSNPGQPYGYTF. V and J are TRBV28 and TRBJ1-2; 7 bases line up with TRBD1. V was clipped by 6 bases and J by 4 bases; unmatched bases: 8. CDR1 is MDHEN and CDR2 is SYDVKM in the germline V gene. This CDR3 spans 14 amino acids.

The genes are TRBV5-6 and TRBJ2-3, with 8 bases matching TRBD2. CDR1 is SGHDT and CDR2 is YYEEEE in the germline V gene. The CDR3 contains 13 residues. J gave up 4 bases and V 7 bases, and 5 bases lay outside the gene matches. This CDR3 is CASALAEADTQYF. CDR3 DNA sequence: TGTGCCAGCGCACTAGCGGAGGCAGATACGCAGTATTTT. Full variable domain (rest looked up from reference TRBV5-6 and TRBJ2-3): DAGVTQSPTHLIKTRGQQVTLRCSPKSGHDTVSWYQQALGQGPQFIFQYYEEEERQRGNFPDRFSGHQFPNYSSELNVNALLLGDSALYLCASALAEADTQYFGPGTRLTVL.

The genes are TRBV25-1 and TRBJ1-6; D remains ambiguous. CDR1 is MGHDK and CDR2 is SYGVNS in the germline V gene. The CDR3 consists of 14 residues. Trimming took 0 bases from V and 7 from J, leaving 7 bases between them. DNA of the CDR3: TGTGCCAGCAGTGAATATGCGGGAAATTCACCCCTCCACTTT. Translating gives CASSEYAGNSPLHF.

The CDR3 DNA follows: TGCAGCGTCAGGGGACAGGGGGCGGGAGAGCAGTACTTC. This sequence encodes CSVRGQGAGEQYF. This chain uses TRBV29-1 with TRBJ2-7, with TRBD1 matching 12 bases. The CDR3 extends over 13 amino acids. V lost 6 bases to trimming and J lost 7 bases; unmatched junction nucleotides: 7. Germline CDR1 reads SQVTM; CDR2 reads ANQGSEA.

The count of this clone is one. This rearrangement joins TRBV10-3 to TRBJ1-5; D uncertain. Germline assignment: CDR1 ENHRY and CDR2 SYGVKD. Trimming cost V 3 bases and J 4 bases, with 4 bases left between them. The CDR3 has 12 amino acids. In nucleotides, the CDR3 is TGTGCCATCAGTGACGGGAATCAGCCCCAGCATTTT. Encoded protein: CAISDGNQPQHF.

This clone was seen just once. This chain joins TRBV10-3 and TRBJ1-3; TRBD1 matches at 10 bases. V was pared by 10 bases and J by 2 bases, with 11 bases of the junction left unmatched. This CDR3 is built from 16 residues. Germline V lookup: CDR1 ENHRY, CDR2 SYGVKD. CDR3 sequence: CATAPLGTGAGNTIYF. DNA for the CDR3: TGTGCCACCGCTCCGCTGGGGACAGGGGCTGGAAACACCATATATTTT.

The chain carries TRBV27 and TRBJ1-3, with 8 bases aligning to TRBD1. Per the germline V gene, CDR1 is MNHEY and CDR2 is SMNVEV (reference sequence). The V gene end was trimmed by 2 bases and the J gene end by 3 bases; junction bases not matched to a gene: 9. The CDR3 contains 17 residues. Here the CDR3 reads CASSLKWTGNFGNTIYF. The CDR3, as DNA: TGTGCCAGCAGTTTAAAGTGGACAGGGAATTTTGGAAACACCATATATTTT.

The chain combines TRBV29-1 with TRBJ2-7; no clear D. The CDR3 consists of 11 residues. The germline V gene encodes CDR1 SQVTM and CDR2 ANQGSEA. V dropped 7 bases and J dropped 5 bases, with 12 bases sitting between them. The CDR3 DNA is TGCAGCGCGGGCCCTAAGGACGAGCAGTACTTC. Translation gives CSAGPKDEQYF.

The genes are TRBV7-2 and TRBJ2-3, with no clear D. This CDR3 spans 14 amino acids. Between the trimmed V and J ends, which lost 0 bases and 5 bases, there was a span of 9 bases. Germline CDR1 reads SGHTA; CDR2 reads FQGNSA. CDR3 protein: CASSLASVRDTQYF. The CDR3 DNA reads as TGTGCCAGCAGCTTAGCAAGCGTGAGAGATACGCAGTATTTT. The variable domain in full, with the rest retrieved from reference TRBV7-2 and TRBJ2-3, is GAGVSQSPSNKVTEKGKDVELRCDPISGHTALYWYRQSLGQGLEFLIYFQGNSAPDKSGLPSDRFSAERTGGSVSTLTIQRTQQEDSAVYLCASSLASVRDTQYFGPGTRLTVL.

The chain employs TRBV18 and TRBJ1-1, with 8 bases aligning to TRBD1. Germline lookup yields CDR1 KGHSH and CDR2 LQKENI. V dropped 1 base and J dropped 4; count of bases not matched to a gene: 5. This CDR3 is built from 15 residues. The CDR3 reads CASSPLGQGFTEAFF. In DNA, the CDR3 is TGTGCCAGCTCACCACTCGGACAGGGATTCACTGAAGCTTTCTTT.

This clone was detected once. The V and J genes are TRBV19 and TRBJ1-1; D ambiguous. The germline V gene has CDR1 LNHDA and CDR2 SQIVND (reference sequence). V was cut by 6 bases and J by 0 bases, with 11 bases left in between. CDR3 size: 14 residues. DNA for the CDR3: TGTGCCAGTAGCCTGAACCCTATGAACACTGAAGCTTTCTTT. This translates into CASSLNPMNTEAFF.

The chain joins TRBV27 to TRBJ1-5, with TRBD1 as a possible D gene (5 bases). The CDR3 loop spans 17 amino acids. Germline V CDR1 and CDR2: MNHEY, SMNVEV (reference sequence). V dropped 6 bases and J dropped 0 bases, with 18 bases sitting between them. The CDR3 DNA sequence: TGTGCCAGCAGCTACACCGGGACCGCGTATAGCAATCAGCCCCAGCATTTT. This gives the protein CASSYTGTAYSNQPQHF.

This clone has a handful of counts. This chain uses TRBV7-3 with TRBJ2-7; D tentatively fits TRBD1 or TRBD2 (6 bases each). CDR1 and CDR2 (germline): SGHTA, FQGTGA. Trimming took 4 bases from V and 2 from J, leaving 18 bases between them. CDR3 length: 16 residues. CDR3 coding DNA: TGTGCCAGCAGCTCACGGGTAGGGGGGCTGCCCTACGAGCAGTACTTC. It codes for CASSSRVGGLPYEQYF.

The J gene is TRBJ2-3, the V gene TRBV19; D is undetermined. CDR1 is LNHDA, CDR2 SQIVND, per germline (reference sequence). V lost 6 bases and J lost 0, with 13 bases in between. The CDR3 runs to 15 residues. This CDR3 reads CASSPLRTSTDTQYF. In DNA form, the CDR3 reads TGTGCCAGTAGCCCTTTGCGGACCAGCACAGATACGCAGTATTTT.